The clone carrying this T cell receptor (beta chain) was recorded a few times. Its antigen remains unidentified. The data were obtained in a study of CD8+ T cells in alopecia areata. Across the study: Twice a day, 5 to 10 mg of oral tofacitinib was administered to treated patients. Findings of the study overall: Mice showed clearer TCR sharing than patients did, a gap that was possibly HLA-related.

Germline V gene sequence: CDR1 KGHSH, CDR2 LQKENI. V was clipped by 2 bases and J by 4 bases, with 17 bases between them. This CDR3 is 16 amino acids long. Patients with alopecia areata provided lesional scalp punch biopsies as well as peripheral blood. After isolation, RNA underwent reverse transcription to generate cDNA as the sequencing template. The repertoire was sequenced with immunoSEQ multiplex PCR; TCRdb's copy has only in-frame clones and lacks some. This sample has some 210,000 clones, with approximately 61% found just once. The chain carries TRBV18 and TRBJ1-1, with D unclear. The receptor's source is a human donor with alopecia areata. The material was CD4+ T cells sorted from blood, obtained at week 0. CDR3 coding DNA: TGTGCCAGCTCACCAATGACATCTACCGTGGGCACTGAAGCTTTCTTT. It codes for CASSPMTSTVGTEAFF.